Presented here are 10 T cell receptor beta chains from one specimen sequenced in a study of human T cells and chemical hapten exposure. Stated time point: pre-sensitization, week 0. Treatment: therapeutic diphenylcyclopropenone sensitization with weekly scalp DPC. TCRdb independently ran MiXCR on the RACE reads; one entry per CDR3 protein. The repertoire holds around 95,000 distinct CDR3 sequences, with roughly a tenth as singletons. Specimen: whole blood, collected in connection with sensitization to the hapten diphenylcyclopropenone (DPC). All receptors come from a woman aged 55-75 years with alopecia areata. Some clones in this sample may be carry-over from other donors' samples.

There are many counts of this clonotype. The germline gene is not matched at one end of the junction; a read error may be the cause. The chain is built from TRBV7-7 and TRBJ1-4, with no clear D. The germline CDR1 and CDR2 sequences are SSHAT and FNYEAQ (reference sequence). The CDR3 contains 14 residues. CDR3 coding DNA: TGTGCTAGCAGCTTCGGAGGCCTTAATGAAAAACTGTTTTTT. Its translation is CASSFGGLNEKLFF.

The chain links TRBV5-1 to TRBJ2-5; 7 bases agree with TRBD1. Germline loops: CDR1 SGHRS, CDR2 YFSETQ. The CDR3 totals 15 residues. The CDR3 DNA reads TGCCACGCCCTGAATCACCGGGACAGCCAAGAGACCCAGTACTTC. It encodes CHALNHRDSQETQYF.

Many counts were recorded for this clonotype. The CDR3 region is CASRRTGGPQYF. CDR3 sequence (DNA): TGTGCCAGCAGACGGACAGGGGGCCCGCAGTACTTC. V and J are TRBV12-3 or TRBV12-4 and TRBJ2-7, with 11 bases aligning to TRBD1. The CDR3 spans 12 residues. The junction had 4 bases not matched to a gene; V was cut back by 6 bases and J by 9 bases.

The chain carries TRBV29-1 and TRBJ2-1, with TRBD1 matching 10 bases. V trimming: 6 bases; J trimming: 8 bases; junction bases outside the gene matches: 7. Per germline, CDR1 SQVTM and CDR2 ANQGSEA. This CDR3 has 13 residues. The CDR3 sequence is CSVAGQGWDEQFF. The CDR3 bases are TGCAGCGTGGCGGGACAGGGGTGGGATGAGCAGTTCTTC.

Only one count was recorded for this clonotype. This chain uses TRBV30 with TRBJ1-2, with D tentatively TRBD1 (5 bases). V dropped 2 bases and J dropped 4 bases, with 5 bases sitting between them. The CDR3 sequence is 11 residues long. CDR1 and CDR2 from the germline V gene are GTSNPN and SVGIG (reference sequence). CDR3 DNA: TGTGCCTGGAGTACAGGCTATGGCTACACCTTC. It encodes CAWSTGYGYTF.

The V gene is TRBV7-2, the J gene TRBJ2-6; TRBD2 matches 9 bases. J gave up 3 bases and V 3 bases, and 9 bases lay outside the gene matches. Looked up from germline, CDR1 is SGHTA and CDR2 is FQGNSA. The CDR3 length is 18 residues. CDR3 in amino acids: CASSFPLGGGDGANVLTF. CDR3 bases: TGTGCCAGCAGCTTTCCGCTCGGCGGGGGGGATGGGGCCAACGTCCTGACTTTC. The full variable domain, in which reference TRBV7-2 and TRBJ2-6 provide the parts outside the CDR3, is GAGVSQSPSNKVTEKGKDVELRCDPISGHTALYWYRQSLGQGLEFLIYFQGNSAPDKSGLPSDRFSAERTGGSVSTLTIQRTQQEDSAVYLCASSFPLGGGDGANVLTFGAGSRLTVL.

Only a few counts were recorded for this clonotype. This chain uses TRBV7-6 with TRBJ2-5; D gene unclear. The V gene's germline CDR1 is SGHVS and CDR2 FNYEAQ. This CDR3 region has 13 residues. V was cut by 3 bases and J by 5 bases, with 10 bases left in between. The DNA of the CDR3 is TGTGCCAGCAGCTTGGGGATGATGGAGACCCAGTACTTC. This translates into CASSLGMMETQYF.

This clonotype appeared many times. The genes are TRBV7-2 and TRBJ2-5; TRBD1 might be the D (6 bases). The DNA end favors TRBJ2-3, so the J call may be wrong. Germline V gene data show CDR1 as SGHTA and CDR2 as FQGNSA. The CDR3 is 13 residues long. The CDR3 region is CASSLASGETQYF. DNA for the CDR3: TGTGCCAGCAGCTTAGCGTCAGGGGAAACGCAGTATTTT.

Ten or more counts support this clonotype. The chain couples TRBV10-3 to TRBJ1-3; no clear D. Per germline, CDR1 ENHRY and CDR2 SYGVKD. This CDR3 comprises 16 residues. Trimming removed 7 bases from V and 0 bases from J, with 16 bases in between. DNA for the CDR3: TGTGCCATCATGGGGTCAGGCTCCCTCTCTGGAAACACCATATATTTT. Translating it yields CAIMGSGSLSGNTIYF.

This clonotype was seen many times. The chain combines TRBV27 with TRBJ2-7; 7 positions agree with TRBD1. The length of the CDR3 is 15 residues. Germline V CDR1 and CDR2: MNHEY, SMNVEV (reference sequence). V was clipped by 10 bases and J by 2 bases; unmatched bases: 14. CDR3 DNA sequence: TGTGCCACACACCCTACCGAGACAGGGACCTACGAGCAGTACTTC. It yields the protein CATHPTETGTYEQYF.